This TCR beta chain is from a study of monozygotic twins with inflammatory bowel disease. Broader study findings: The sharing of clonotypes with others was lower in IBD patients than in healthy twins, especially with disease activity.

Concerning this clonotype: Its antigen is not identified.

TCRdb reprocessed the 5' RACE reads and reports one entry per CDR3 protein, with no DNA. This sample's table has 330,000 or so distinct CDR3 sequences. The TCR originated in a human donor with ulcerative colitis or Crohn's disease, or a healthy co-twin of an affected twin (not recorded which). The sequenced sample consisted of blood.

CDR3 residues: CASATPPNEKLFF. The genes are TRBV27 and TRBJ1-4. The V gene's germline CDR1 is MNHEY and CDR2 SMNVEV (reference sequence). The CDR3 spans 13 residues.